These T cell receptor beta chains were read from a single sample in a study of cytomegalovirus exposure and HLA in healthy donors. Assay used: immunoSEQ multiplex PCR; TCRdb lists only in-frame clones, some missing. The sample has 120,000 or so clones, about 16% seen once. Sample: PBMCs. These receptors were taken from a woman between 18 and 29 years old in good health and CMV-seronegative. CDR3s include the opening cysteine and the closing phenylalanine or tryptophan.

TRBV5-1,TRBJ1-1,CASSLVSGGTEAFF
TRBV6-5,TRBJ2-1,CASSYSVAGGYNEQFF
TRBV5-1,TRBJ1-2,CASSLASRQTGSYTF
TRBV4-3,TRBJ2-7,CASSQGRGTVYEQYF
TRBV9,TRBJ1-2,CASSVEETGRSGYTF
TRBV4-1,TRBJ1-1,CASSQVGRSTEAFF
TRBV7-2,TRBJ2-7,CASSLDRVNEQYF
TRBV2,TRBJ2-1,CASSELHGLVGEQFF
TRBV27,TRBJ1-4,CASSFGFGEKLFF
TRBV30,TRBJ1-5,CAWSGGQGMVYSNQPQHF
TRBV6-5,TRBJ2-7,CATRITTGLGEQYF
TRBV15,TRBJ2-6,CATSSAGAGANVLTF
TRBV11-2,TRBJ1-1,CASSPWGGVAKAEAFF
TRBV29-1,TRBJ1-2,CSPWPVGGNYGYTF
TRBV7-9,TRBJ2-7,CASSSGTAVEQYF
TRBV4-1,TRBJ1-6,CASSGTATSYNSPLHF
TRBV5-4,TRBJ2-3,CASRGSTDTQYF
TRBV9,TRBJ1-1,CASSGGLNTEAFF
TRBV11-2,TRBJ2-7,CASSQLHEQYF
TRBV2,TRBJ2-7,CASSENGQGPYEQYF
TRBV5-4,TRBJ1-5,CASSLDGASNQPQHF
TRBV9,TRBJ2-7,CASSPEVVAYEQYF